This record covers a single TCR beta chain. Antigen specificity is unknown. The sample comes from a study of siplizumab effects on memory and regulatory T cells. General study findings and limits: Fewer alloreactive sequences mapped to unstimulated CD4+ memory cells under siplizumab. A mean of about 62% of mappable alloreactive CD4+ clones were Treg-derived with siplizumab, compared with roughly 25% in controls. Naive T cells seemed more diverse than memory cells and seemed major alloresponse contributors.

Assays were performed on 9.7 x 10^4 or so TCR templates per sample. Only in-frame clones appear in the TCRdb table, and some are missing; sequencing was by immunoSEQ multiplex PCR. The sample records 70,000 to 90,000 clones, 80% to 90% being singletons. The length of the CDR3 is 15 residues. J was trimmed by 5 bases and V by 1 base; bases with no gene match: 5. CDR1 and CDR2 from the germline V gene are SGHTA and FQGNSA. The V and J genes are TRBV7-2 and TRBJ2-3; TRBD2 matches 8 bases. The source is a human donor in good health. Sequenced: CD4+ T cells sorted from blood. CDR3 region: CASSLVTGGVDTQYF. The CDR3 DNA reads TGTGCCAGCAGCTTAGTTACGGGAGGGGTAGATACGCAGTATTTT.